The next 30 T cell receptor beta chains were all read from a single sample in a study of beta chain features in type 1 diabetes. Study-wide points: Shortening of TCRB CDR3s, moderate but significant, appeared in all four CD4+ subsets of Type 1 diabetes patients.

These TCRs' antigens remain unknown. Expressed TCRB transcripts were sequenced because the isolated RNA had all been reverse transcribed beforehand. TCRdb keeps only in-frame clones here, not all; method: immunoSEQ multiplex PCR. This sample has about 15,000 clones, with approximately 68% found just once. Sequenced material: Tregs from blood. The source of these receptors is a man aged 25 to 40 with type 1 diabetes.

CDR3 DNA: TGCAGCGTTTTACTAGCGGGAGGATTTAACAATGAGCAGTTCTTC. Encoded protein: CSVLLAGGFNNEQFF. This chain uses TRBV29-1 with TRBJ2-1; 12 nucleotides align to TRBD2. The CDR3 runs to 15 residues. Germline CDR1 is SQVTM and CDR2 is ANQGSEA. V dropped 5 bases and J dropped 5; count of bases not matched to a gene: 7.

The DNA of the CDR3 is TGTGCCAGCAGCTTAGACCCAGCGCGCCAAGAGACCCAGTACTTC. Encoded protein: CASSLDPARQETQYF. The chain employs TRBV11-2 and TRBJ2-5; D call uncertain. V lost 0 bases, J lost 1 base, and 9 bases lay in between. Germline CDR1 SGHAT, CDR2 FQNNGV. The CDR3 is 15 amino acids. Variable domain in full (rest from reference TRBV11-2 and TRBJ2-5): EAGVAQSPRYKIIEKRQSVAFWCNPISGHATLYWYQQILGQGPKLLIQFQNNGVVDDSQLPKDRFSAERLKGVDSTLKIQPAKLEDSAVYLCASSLDPARQETQYFGPGTRLLVL.

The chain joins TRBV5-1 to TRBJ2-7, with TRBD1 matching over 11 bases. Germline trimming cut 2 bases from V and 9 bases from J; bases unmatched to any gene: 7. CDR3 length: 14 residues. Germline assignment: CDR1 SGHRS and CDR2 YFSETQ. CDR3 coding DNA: TGCGCCAGCAGCTTACCGGACAGGGGGCTTGTGCAGTACTTC. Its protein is CASSLPDRGLVQYF.

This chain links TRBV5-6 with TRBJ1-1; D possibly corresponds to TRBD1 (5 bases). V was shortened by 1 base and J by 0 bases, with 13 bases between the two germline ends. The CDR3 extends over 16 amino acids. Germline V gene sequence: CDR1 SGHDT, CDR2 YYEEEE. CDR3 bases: TGTGCCAGCAGCTTGAGGCAGGGAACCATGAACACTGAAGCTTTCTTT. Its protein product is CASSLRQGTMNTEAFF.

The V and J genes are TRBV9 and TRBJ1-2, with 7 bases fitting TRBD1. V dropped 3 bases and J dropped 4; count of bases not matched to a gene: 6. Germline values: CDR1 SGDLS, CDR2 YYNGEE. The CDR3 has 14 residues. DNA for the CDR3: TGTGCCAGCAGCGGTGGGGACAGAGGCTATGGCTACACCTTC. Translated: CASSGGDRGYGYTF.

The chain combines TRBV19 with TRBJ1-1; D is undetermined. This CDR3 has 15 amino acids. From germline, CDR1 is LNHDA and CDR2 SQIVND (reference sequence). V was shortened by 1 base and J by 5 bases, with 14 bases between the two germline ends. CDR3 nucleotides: TGTGCCAGTAGTATAGGGCGCCAGGAAGTGACTGAAGCTTTCTTT. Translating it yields CASSIGRQEVTEAFF.

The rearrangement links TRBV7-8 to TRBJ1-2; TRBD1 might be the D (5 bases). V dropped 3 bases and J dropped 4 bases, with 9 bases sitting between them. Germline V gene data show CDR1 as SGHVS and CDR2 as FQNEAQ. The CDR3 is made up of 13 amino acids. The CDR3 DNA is TGTGCCAGCAGCTTGGGGGGTCGCTATGGCTACACCTTC. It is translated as CASSLGGRYGYTF. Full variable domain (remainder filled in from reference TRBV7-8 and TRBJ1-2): GAGVSQSPRYKVAKRGQDVALRCDPISGHVSLFWYQQALGQGPEFLTYFQNEAQLDKSGLPSDRFFAERPEGSVSTLKIQRTQQEDSAVYLCASSLGGRYGYTFGSGTRLTVV.

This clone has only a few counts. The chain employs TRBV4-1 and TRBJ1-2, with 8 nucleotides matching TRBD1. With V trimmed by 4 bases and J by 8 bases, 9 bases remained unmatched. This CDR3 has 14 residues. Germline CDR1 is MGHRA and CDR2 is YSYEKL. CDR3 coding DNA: TGCGCCAGCAGCCGCACAGGGGGTTCCTTAGGCTACACCTTC. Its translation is CASSRTGGSLGYTF.

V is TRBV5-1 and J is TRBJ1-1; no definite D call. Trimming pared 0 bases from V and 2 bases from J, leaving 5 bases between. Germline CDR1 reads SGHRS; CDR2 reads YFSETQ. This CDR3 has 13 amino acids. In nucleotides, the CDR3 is TGCGCCAGCAGCTTGGCAGTCAACACTGAAGCTTTCTTT. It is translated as CASSLAVNTEAFF.

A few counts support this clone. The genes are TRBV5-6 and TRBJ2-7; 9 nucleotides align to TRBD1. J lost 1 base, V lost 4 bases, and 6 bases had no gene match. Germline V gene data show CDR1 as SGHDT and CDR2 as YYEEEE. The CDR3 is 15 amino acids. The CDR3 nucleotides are TGTGCCAGCAGCGCCTTCGGACAGGGGTCCTACGAGCAGTACTTC. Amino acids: CASSAFGQGSYEQYF.

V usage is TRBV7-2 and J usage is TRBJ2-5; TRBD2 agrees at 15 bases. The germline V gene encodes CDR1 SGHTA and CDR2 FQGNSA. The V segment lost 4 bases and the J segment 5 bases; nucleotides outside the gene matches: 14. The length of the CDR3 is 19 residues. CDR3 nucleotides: TGTGCCAGCAGCTCGACCCATGGACTAGCGGGAGGGGTTTCGGAGACCCAGTACTTC. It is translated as CASSSTHGLAGGVSETQYF.

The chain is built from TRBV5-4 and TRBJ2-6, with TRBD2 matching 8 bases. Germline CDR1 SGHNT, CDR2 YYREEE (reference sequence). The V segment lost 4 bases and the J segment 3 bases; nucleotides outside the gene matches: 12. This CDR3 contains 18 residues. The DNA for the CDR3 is TGTGCCAGCAGCCGGGGGGGCAGGGTGGAGATTGGGGCCAACGTCCTGACTTTC. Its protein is CASSRGGRVEIGANVLTF.

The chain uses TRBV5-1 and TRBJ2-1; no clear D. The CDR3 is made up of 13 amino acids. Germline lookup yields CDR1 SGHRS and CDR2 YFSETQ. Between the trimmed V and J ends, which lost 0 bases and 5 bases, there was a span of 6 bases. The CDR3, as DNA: TGCGCCAGCAGCTTGGGCGCCCACAATGAGCAGTTCTTC. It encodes CASSLGAHNEQFF.

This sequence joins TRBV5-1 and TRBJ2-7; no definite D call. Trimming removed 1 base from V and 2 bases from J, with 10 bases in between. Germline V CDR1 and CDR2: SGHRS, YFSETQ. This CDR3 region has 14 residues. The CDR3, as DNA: TGCGCCAGCAGCTTGTCTAAAGCTACCTACGAGCAGTACTTC. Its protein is CASSLSKATYEQYF.

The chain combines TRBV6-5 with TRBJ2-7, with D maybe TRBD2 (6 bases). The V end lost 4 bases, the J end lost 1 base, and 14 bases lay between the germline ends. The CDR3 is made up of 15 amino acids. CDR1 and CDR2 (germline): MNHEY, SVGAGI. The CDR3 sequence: CASSSGTRGSYEQYF. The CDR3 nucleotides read TGTGCCAGCAGTTCCGGGACTCGGGGATCCTACGAGCAGTACTTC.

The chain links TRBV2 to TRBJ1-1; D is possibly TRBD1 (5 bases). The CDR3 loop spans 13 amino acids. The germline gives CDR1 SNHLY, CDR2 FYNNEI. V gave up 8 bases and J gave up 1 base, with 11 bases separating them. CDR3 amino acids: CASQGFENTEAFF. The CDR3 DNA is TGTGCCAGCCAGGGATTTGAGAACACTGAAGCTTTCTTT.

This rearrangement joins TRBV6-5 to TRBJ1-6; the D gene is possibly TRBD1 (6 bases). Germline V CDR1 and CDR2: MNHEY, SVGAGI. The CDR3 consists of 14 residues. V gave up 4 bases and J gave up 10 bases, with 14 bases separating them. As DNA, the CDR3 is TGTGCCAGCAGTTTACAGGGAAGGGACTCACCCCTCCACTTT. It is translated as CASSLQGRDSPLHF.

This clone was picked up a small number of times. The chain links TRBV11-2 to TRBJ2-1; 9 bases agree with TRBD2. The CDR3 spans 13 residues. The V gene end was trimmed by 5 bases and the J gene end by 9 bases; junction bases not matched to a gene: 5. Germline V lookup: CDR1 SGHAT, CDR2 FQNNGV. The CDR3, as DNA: TGTGCCAGCAGCCCCAGACTAGCGGCTGAGCAGTTCTTC. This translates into CASSPRLAAEQFF.

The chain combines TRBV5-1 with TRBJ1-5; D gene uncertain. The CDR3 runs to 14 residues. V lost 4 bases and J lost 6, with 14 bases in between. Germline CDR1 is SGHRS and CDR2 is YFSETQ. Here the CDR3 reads CASSPSEVTQPQHF. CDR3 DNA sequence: TGCGCCAGCAGCCCGAGCGAGGTTACTCAGCCCCAGCATTTT.

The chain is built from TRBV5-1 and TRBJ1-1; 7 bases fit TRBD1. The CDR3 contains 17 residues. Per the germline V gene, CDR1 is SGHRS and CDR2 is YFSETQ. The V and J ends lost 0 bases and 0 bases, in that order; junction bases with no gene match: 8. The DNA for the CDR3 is TGCGCCAGCAGCTTGGCCACAGTCGACAGGGTGAACACTGAAGCTTTCTTT. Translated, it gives CASSLATVDRVNTEAFF.

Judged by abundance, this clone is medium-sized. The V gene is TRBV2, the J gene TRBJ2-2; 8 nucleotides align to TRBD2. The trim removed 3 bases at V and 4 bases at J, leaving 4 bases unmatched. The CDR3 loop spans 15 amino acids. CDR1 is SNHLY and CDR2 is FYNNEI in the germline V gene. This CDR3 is CASSEVAGLTGELFF. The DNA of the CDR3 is TGTGCCAGCAGTGAGGTAGCGGGGCTCACCGGGGAGCTGTTTTTT.

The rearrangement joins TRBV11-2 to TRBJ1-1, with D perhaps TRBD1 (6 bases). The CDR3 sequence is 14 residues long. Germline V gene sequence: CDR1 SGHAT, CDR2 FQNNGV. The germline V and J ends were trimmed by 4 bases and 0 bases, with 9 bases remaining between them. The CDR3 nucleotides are TGTGCCAGCAGCTCCGGGACACTGAACACTGAAGCTTTCTTT. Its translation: CASSSGTLNTEAFF. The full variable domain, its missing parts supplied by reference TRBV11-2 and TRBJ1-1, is EAGVAQSPRYKIIEKRQSVAFWCNPISGHATLYWYQQILGQGPKLLIQFQNNGVVDDSQLPKDRFSAERLKGVDSTLKIQPAKLEDSAVYLCASSSGTLNTEAFFGQGTRLTVV.

This CDR3 reads CASSFSGVNTGELFF. Here the CDR3 DNA reads TGCGCCAGCAGCTTCAGCGGGGTCAACACCGGGGAGCTGTTTTTT. The rearrangement uses TRBV5-1 and TRBJ2-2, with 7 bases that match TRBD2. Germline lookup yields CDR1 SGHRS and CDR2 YFSETQ. The trim removed 2 bases at V and 2 bases at J, leaving 3 bases unmatched. The CDR3 spans 15 residues. Drawing the rest from reference TRBV5-1 and TRBJ2-2, the complete variable domain is KAGVTQTPRYLIKTRGQQVTLSCSPISGHRSVSWYQQTPGQGLQFLFEYFSETQRNKGNFPGRFSGRQFSNSRSEMNVSTLELGDSALYLCASSFSGVNTGELFFGEGSRLTVL.

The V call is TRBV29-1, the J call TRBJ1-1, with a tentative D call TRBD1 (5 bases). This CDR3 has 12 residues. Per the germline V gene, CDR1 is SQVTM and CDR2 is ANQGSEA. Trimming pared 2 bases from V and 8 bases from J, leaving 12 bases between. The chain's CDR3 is CSVEKGDTEAFF. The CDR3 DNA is TGCAGCGTTGAAAAAGGGGATACCGAAGCTTTCTTT. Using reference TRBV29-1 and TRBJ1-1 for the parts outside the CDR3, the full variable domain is SAVISQKPSRDICQRGTSLTIQCQVDSQVTMMFWYRQQPGQSLTLIATANQGSEATYESGFVIDKFPISRPNLTFSTLTVSNMSPEDSSIYLCSVEKGDTEAFFGQGTRLTVV.

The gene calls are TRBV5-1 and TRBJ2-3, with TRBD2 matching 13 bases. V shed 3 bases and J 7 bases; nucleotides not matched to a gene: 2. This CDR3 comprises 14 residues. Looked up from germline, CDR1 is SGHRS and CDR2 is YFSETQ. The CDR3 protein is CASSSGLAGNTQYF. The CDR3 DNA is TGCGCCAGCAGCTCGGGACTAGCGGGGAATACGCAGTATTTT.

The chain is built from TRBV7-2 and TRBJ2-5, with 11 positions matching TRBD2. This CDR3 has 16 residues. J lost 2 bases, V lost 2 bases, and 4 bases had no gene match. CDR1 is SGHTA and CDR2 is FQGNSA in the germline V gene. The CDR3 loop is CASSLTGTSGQETQYF. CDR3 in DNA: TGTGCCAGCAGCTTAACCGGGACTAGCGGTCAAGAGACCCAGTACTTC.

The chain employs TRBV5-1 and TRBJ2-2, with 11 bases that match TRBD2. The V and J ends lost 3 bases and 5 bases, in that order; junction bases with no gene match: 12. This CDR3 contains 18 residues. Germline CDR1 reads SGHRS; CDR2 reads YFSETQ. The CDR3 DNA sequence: TGCGCCAGCAGCTCCATTAATGTGCTAGCGGGGGGTACCGGGGAGCTGTTTTTT. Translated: CASSSINVLAGGTGELFF.

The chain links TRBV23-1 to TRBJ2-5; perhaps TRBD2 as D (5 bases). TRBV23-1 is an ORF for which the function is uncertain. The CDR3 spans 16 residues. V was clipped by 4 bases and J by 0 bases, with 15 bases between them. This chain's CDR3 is CASSPPGEIYQETQYF. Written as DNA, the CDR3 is TGCGCCAGCAGTCCTCCCGGGGAGATATACCAAGAGACCCAGTACTTC.

CDR3 DNA sequence: TGTGCCAGCAGTTCGGGACAGACTCCAGGGGATGAGCAGTTCTTC. The encoded protein is CASSSGQTPGDEQFF. This chain uses TRBV27 with TRBJ2-1, with 7 bases fitting TRBD1. Unmatched junction bases numbered 11, after V lost 4 bases and J lost 8 bases. The V gene's germline CDR1 is MNHEY and CDR2 SMNVEV (reference sequence). CDR3 size: 15 residues.

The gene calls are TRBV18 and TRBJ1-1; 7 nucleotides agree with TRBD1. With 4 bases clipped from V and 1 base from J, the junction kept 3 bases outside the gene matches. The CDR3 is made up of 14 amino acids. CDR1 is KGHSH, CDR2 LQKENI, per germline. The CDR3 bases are TGTGCCAGCTCACTTGCAGGGGGGAACACTGAAGCTTTCTTT. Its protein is CASSLAGGNTEAFF.